A selection of T cell receptor beta chains follows, all from one sample in a study of cytomegalovirus exposure and HLA in healthy donors. Data came from immunoSEQ multiplex PCR; TCRdb stores just in-frame clones and leaves some out. This table has 95,000 to 150,000 clones, about four fifths appearing once. The specimen sequenced was PBMCs. These receptors all come from a man aged 35-49 years in good health and CMV-seronegative. Both conserved end residues are part of each CDR3. D genes are given only for firm matches. Expanded clones are given a class, and other clones once, few, many or no size at all.

TRBV29-1	NA	TRBJ1-1	NA	TGCAGCGTTGAATCAGGGAAGAACACTGAAGCTTTCTTT	CSVESGKNTEAFF
TRBV5-6	NA	TRBJ1-2	NA	TGTGCCAGCATTTCCCCTATGGGGGCTAATGGCTACACCTTC	CASISPMGANGYTF
TRBV6-5	TRBD1	TRBJ2-5	NA	TGTGCCTGCTCCGGGACAGTGAATAAAGAGACCCAGTACTTC	CACSGTVNKETQYF
TRBV19	NA	TRBJ2-7	NA	TGTGCCAGTAGTGAGGGGGTTAGCTACGAGCAGTACTTC	CASSEGVSYEQYF
TRBV10-2	NA	TRBJ2-2	NA	TGCGCCAGCAGTGCCCAGGGAAGGACCGGGGAGCTGTTTTTT	CASSAQGRTGELFF
TRBV11-3	NA	TRBJ2-5	NA	TGCCGGCGGGCCAGCTATACAGTTGCTTTTTCGGGAGAGACCCAGTACTTC	CRRASYTVAFSGETQYF
TRBV9	NA	TRBJ1-3	NA	TGTGCCAGCAGCGTGTCAGGGAACACCATATATTTT	CASSVSGNTIYF
TRBV9	NA	TRBJ1-3	NA	TGTGCCAGCAGCGTAGGGGGGGGCGAAAACACCATATATTTT	CASSVGGGENTIYF
TRBV1	NA	TRBJ1-4	NA	TGCACCAGCAGCCGATTGGGCGGCGGGGAAAAACTGTTTTTT	CTSSRLGGGEKLFF
TRBV5-1	TRBD1	TRBJ1-2	NA	TGCGCCAGCAGCATTGGACAGGCTTACAACTATGGCTACACCTTC	CASSIGQAYNYGYTF
TRBV19	TRBD1	TRBJ1-1	NA	TGTGCCAGTAGTACCGGACAGGGGAGGGGAAAAACTGAAGCTTTCTTT	CASSTGQGRGKTEAFF
TRBV4-3	NA	TRBJ2-5	few	TGCGCCAGCAGCCAAACTAGCATGGCGTCAGAGACCCAGTACTTC	CASSQTSMASETQYF
TRBV27	TRBD1	TRBJ2-7	NA	TGTGCCAGCAGTTTTGGACAGGGCCCCCTCGAGCAGTACTTC	CASSFGQGPLEQYF
TRBV9	TRBD2	TRBJ2-5	few	TGTGCCAGCAGCCCCGGACTAGCGGGGGCCACCCCGTACCAAGAGACCCAGTACTTC	CASSPGLAGATPYQETQYF
TRBV2	TRBD1	TRBJ2-5	NA	TGTGCCAGCAGAAACAGGGGGGTAGAGACCCAGTACTTC	CASRNRGVETQYF
TRBV28	NA	TRBJ1-3	NA	TGTGCCAGCAGCCCTACAGTCAAGCAAGGAAACACCATATATTTT	CASSPTVKQGNTIYF
TRBV4-1	TRBD1	TRBJ1-4	NA	TGCGCCAGCAGCCAAGATTTAAAAAGGGACAGGGGAGGTGAAAAACTGTTTTTT	CASSQDLKRDRGGEKLFF
TRBV23-1	NA	TRBJ2-1	NA	TGCGCCAGCAGTCATGTAGCGGAGATGAACAATGAGCAGTTCTTC	CASSHVAEMNNEQFF
TRBV14	TRBD1	TRBJ2-1	NA	TGTGCCAGCAGACAGACAGGGGATGAGTTTCATGGAGTGGCCTACAATGAGCAGTTCTTC	CASRQTGDEFHGVAYNEQFF
TRBV7-2	TRBD1	TRBJ1-2	NA	TGTGCCAGCAGCGCAAGACAGGGGCGGGTTTCGGGCGGCTACACCTTC	CASSARQGRVSGGYTF
TRBV6-5	NA	TRBJ2-7	NA	TGTGCCAGCAGTTACGGGAGCCGAGCAGCCTACGAGCAGTACTTC	CASSYGSRAAYEQYF
TRBV5-1	NA	TRBJ2-7	NA	TGCGCCAGCAGCTTTGGCAGTCTCAGCTCCTACGAGCAGTACTTC	CASSFGSLSSYEQYF
TRBV27	NA	TRBJ1-6	NA	TGTGCCAGCAGACTCAGGGTTAATTCACCCCTCCACTTT	CASRLRVNSPLHF
TRBV11-2	TRBD1	TRBJ1-5	NA	TGTGCCAGCAGCAGACAGGGGTTCAATCAGCCCCAGCATTTT	CASSRQGFNQPQHF
TRBV28	NA	TRBJ2-3	NA	TGTGCCAGCAGTTTCTTAGCTGGTACAGATACGCAGTATTTT	CASSFLAGTDTQYF
TRBV28	NA	TRBJ2-3	NA	TGTGCCAGCAGTCCTACACTAGCTTCGAACACAGATACGCAGTATTTT	CASSPTLASNTDTQYF
TRBV4-1	TRBD1	TRBJ1-5	NA	TGCGCCAGCAGCCAAGATGGCGTGGACAGGGGCAATCAGCCCCAGCATTTT	CASSQDGVDRGNQPQHF
TRBV10-3	NA	TRBJ1-1	NA	TGTGCCATCAGTGAGTCGAGCAGGGCTGAAGCTTTCTTT	CAISESSRAEAFF
TRBV4-2	NA	TRBJ1-2	few	TGTGCCAGCAGCCAAGATTCCGACAGGCAATCGTATGGCTACACCTTC	CASSQDSDRQSYGYTF
TRBV7-8	NA	TRBJ2-3	few	TGTGCCAGCAGCTTAGAGGCCCAGGGCACAGATACGCAGTATTTT	CASSLEAQGTDTQYF
TRBV15	NA	TRBJ2-2	NA	TGTGCCACCAGAATGGACTTTTCTACCGGGGAGCTGTTTTTT	CATRMDFSTGELFF
TRBV19	TRBD1	TRBJ1-5	NA	TGTGCCAGTAGTACCGGGACAGGGTTATATAGCAATCAGCCCCAGCATTTT	CASSTGTGLYSNQPQHF
TRBV5-4	NA	TRBJ2-5	NA	TGTGCCAGCAGCTCCGGGAACTCCCAGTACTTC	CASSSGNSQYF
TRBV29-1	NA	TRBJ2-3	NA	TGCAGCGTGGTACTAGCAGATACGCAGTATTTT	CSVVLADTQYF
TRBV4-3	TRBD1	TRBJ2-5	NA	TGCGCCAGCAGCCAATACCTAAACGACAGGGTGGAGACCCAGTACTTC	CASSQYLNDRVETQYF
TRBV2	NA	TRBJ2-5	NA	TGTGCCAGCAGTGAGGAGGGGCCAATAGAGACCCAGTACTTC	CASSEEGPIETQYF
TRBV10-1	NA	TRBJ1-4	NA	TGCGCCAGCAGTGACCGGGATTTGACAACTAATGAAAAACTGTTTTTT	CASSDRDLTTNEKLFF
TRBV5-6	NA	TRBJ1-4	NA	TGTGCCAGCAGCTTAAGTTGGGGGGGTAATGAAAAACTGTTTTTT	CASSLSWGGNEKLFF
TRBV19	NA	TRBJ1-2	NA	TGTGCCAGTAGTATCGGTAGAATCCCCTATGGCTACACCTTC	CASSIGRIPYGYTF
TRBV5-6	TRBD1	TRBJ2-1	NA	TGTGCCAGCAGCTTGAACAGGGGGCTTAGTGAGCAGTTCTTC	CASSLNRGLSEQFF
TRBV5-1	NA	TRBJ2-5	NA	TGCGCCAGCAGCTTGAACAATATAGAGACCCAGTACTTC	CASSLNNIETQYF
TRBV5-1	NA	TRBJ2-3	NA	TGCGCCAGCAGCTCTACTGAGAATACGCAGTATTTT	CASSSTENTQYF
TRBV5-1	NA	TRBJ2-7	NA	TGCGCCAGCAGCTTGGTTCAGACAGGCATAGCGTGGGAGCAGTACTTC	CASSLVQTGIAWEQYF
TRBV4-3	NA	TRBJ1-1	NA	TGCGCCAGCACCGTGGACAGGAACACTGAAGCTTTCTTT	CASTVDRNTEAFF
TRBV7-2	TRBD1	TRBJ2-6	NA	TGTGCCAGCAGCCCGCGACAGGGGGCGCGTAGGGCCAACGTCCTGACTTTC	CASSPRQGARRANVLTF